These 9 T cell receptor beta chains were sequenced from one sample in a study of T cell repertoires in cytomegalovirus infection. From the reads, TCRdb called clonotypes with MiXCR, one entry per CDR3 protein. The data hold hundreds of thousands of distinct CDR3 sequences, with about 11% observed a single time. Sequenced input: PBMCs. The receptors shown here come from a human donor in good health (CMV status not recorded). Some clones in this sample may be carry-over from other donors' samples.

CDR3 loop: CATSDLGQGDLLNTGELFF. For the CDR3, the DNA is TGTGCCACCAGTGATTTAGGACAGGGGGACCTTCTGAACACCGGGGAGCTGTTTTTT. V usage is TRBV24-1 and J usage is TRBJ2-2, with TRBD1 identical over 10 bases. The CDR3 contains 19 residues. V lost 1 base and J lost 1; bases outside the gene matches: 8. The germline CDR1 and CDR2 sequences are KGHDR and SFDVKD.

On this clonotype: The germline gene is not matched at one end of the junction; a read error may be the cause. The chain carries TRBV27 and TRBJ2-7; 12 bases match TRBD1. The germline V gene has CDR1 MNHEY and CDR2 SMNVEV (reference sequence). This CDR3 region has 15 residues. CDR3 DNA sequence: TGTGCCAGCAGTCTCTCGGGACAGGGGGCCTACGCGCAGTACTTC. It codes for CASSLSGQGAYAQYF.

This clonotype came up a few times. The chain carries TRBV5-1 and TRBJ1-2, with a possible D match to TRBD1 (5 bases). The germline gives CDR1 SGHRS, CDR2 YFSETQ. The V and J ends lost 0 bases and 0 bases respectively, with 9 bases between them. This CDR3 spans 15 amino acids. CDR3 DNA sequence: TGCGCCAGCAGCTTGGCGGGGGAAGCTAACTATGGCTACACCTTC. Amino acids: CASSLAGEANYGYTF.

In this sample, this clonotype turned up many times. V usage is TRBV6-1 and J usage is TRBJ2-7; 8 bases map to TRBD2. The CDR3 sequence is 15 residues long. V shed 5 bases, J shed 0 bases, and the junction held 6 bases outside the gene matches. Germline assignment: CDR1 MNHNS and CDR2 SASEGT. CDR3: CASSIAGLSSYEQYF. CDR3 sequence (DNA): TGTGCCAGCAGTATAGCGGGACTTAGCTCCTACGAGCAGTACTTC.

This clonotype has ten or more counts. The chain has TRBV5-1 and TRBJ2-2; D is perhaps TRBD2 (6 bases). The CDR3 is 16 residues long. Trimming stripped 1 base from V and 0 bases from J, with 10 bases between. CDR1 is SGHRS and CDR2 is YFSETQ in the germline V gene. The CDR3 DNA follows: TGCGCCAGCAGCTTGCCGGGAGCAACGAACACCGGGGAGCTGTTTTTT. Residues: CASSLPGATNTGELFF. The full variable domain, with the rest looked up from reference TRBV5-1 and TRBJ2-2, is KAGVTQTPRYLIKTRGQQVTLSCSPISGHRSVSWYQQTPGQGLQFLFEYFSETQRNKGNFPGRFSGRQFSNSRSEMNVSTLELGDSALYLCASSLPGATNTGELFFGEGSRLTVL.

At least ten counts were recorded for this clonotype. The V call is TRBV7-2, the J call TRBJ2-3; D remains ambiguous. The germline V gene has CDR1 SGHTA and CDR2 FQGNSA. V lost 5 bases and J lost 7, with 22 bases in between. The CDR3 runs to 16 residues. DNA for the CDR3: TGTGCCAGCAGCACTCATTCTGGGCCACTCTTAAATACGCAGTATTTT. This translates into CASSTHSGPLLNTQYF. Full variable domain (outside the CDR3, taken from reference TRBV7-2 and TRBJ2-3): GAGVSQSPSNKVTEKGKDVELRCDPISGHTALYWYRQSLGQGLEFLIYFQGNSAPDKSGLPSDRFSAERTGGSVSTLTIQRTQQEDSAVYLCASSTHSGPLLNTQYFGPGTRLTVL.

The genes are TRBV29-1 and TRBJ1-1; D may be TRBD1 (6 bases). This CDR3 contains 12 residues. Germline loops: CDR1 SQVTM, CDR2 ANQGSEA. V was cut by 6 bases and J by 4 bases, with 12 bases left in between. The DNA of the CDR3 is TGCAGCGTGGACAGCCTGACCACTGAAGCTTTCTTT. Its translation: CSVDSLTTEAFF.

The table lists this clonotype with many counts. The chain combines TRBV28 with TRBJ2-5; 8 bases align to TRBD1. After removal of 5 bases from V and 4 bases from J, the junction contained 9 bases not matched to a gene. CDR1 is MDHEN and CDR2 is SYDVKM in the germline V gene. This CDR3 has 15 residues. CDR3 nucleotide sequence: TGTGCCAGCAGTGGTGGACAGGGTTCCTTAGAGACCCAGTACTTC. It encodes CASSGGQGSLETQYF.

This clonotype was seen at least ten times. The chain carries TRBV20-1 and TRBJ2-7; D not resolved. Germline V gives CDR1 DFQATT, CDR2 SNEGSKA (reference sequence). V lost 0 bases and J lost 2, with 14 bases in between. The CDR3 sequence is 15 residues long. The CDR3 spells CSARDLRGRPYEQYF. CDR3 in DNA: TGCAGTGCTAGAGACTTACGCGGCCGACCCTACGAGCAGTACTTC.